The next 18 T cell receptor beta chains were all read from a single sample in a study of OX40 agonist ivuxolimab in advanced cancers. Generated by immunoSEQ multiplex PCR, the TCRdb table keeps only in-frame clones and is missing some. The data show 66,000 or so clones, 85% seen once. Sequences were derived from CD4+ or CD8+ T cells sorted from blood, sampled in a trial of the OX40 agonist ivuxolimab. The receptors were sampled from an adult with an advanced solid tumor such as melanoma, head and neck, liver or kidney cancer.

This rearrangement joins TRBV18 to TRBJ2-2, with a weak D call TRBD1 (6 bases). The CDR3 covers 14 residues. Germline loops: CDR1 KGHSH, CDR2 LQKENI. V was shortened by 3 bases and J by 5 bases, with 10 bases between the two germline ends. The CDR3 reads CASSPLQGTGELFF. DNA for the CDR3: TGTGCCAGCTCACCGCTCCAGGGGACCGGGGAGCTGTTTTTT.

The chain joins TRBV10-3 to TRBJ2-2; 10 nucleotides line up with TRBD2. The CDR3 consists of 17 residues. CDR1 is ENHRY, CDR2 SYGVKD, per germline. The junction had 14 bases not matched to a gene; V was cut back by 10 bases and J by 3 bases. The CDR3 loop is CATEASGSASDTGELFF. As DNA, the CDR3 is TGTGCCACAGAGGCTAGCGGGAGTGCCAGTGACACCGGGGAGCTGTTTTTT.

This chain joins TRBV19 and TRBJ1-4; D not certain. CDR3 length: 14 residues. Between the trimmed V and J ends, which lost 7 bases and 0 bases, there was a span of 9 bases. Germline assignment: CDR1 LNHDA and CDR2 SQIVND (reference sequence). CDR3 bases: TGTGCCAGTAACCCAGAGACAACTAATGAAAAACTGTTTTTT. Encoded protein: CASNPETTNEKLFF.

This sequence joins TRBV12-5 and TRBJ2-7; D is perhaps TRBD2 (5 bases). Germline loops: CDR1 LGHNT, CDR2 FRNRAP. Trimming left V 2 bases short and J 9 bases short, with 29 bases between. The CDR3 covers 18 residues. In DNA, the CDR3 is TGTGCTAGTGGTTTGAATCGGGATACCTCCCCTATTTTGATATGGCAGTACTTC. This gives the protein CASGLNRDTSPILIWQYF.

V usage is TRBV19 and J usage is TRBJ1-2; TRBD1 aligns across 9 bases. Trimming at V came to 6 bases and at J to 6 bases, leaving 8 bases not matched to a gene. The CDR3 contains 14 residues. CDR1 is LNHDA and CDR2 is SQIVND in the germline V gene (reference sequence). CDR3 protein: CASRWPGTGHGYTF. DNA of the CDR3: TGTGCCAGTAGATGGCCCGGGACAGGGCATGGCTACACCTTC.

The chain has TRBV11-3 and TRBJ2-7; the D gene could be TRBD1 or TRBD2 (5 bases each). V lost 5 bases, J lost 2 bases, and 10 bases lay in between. CDR3 length: 13 residues. Germline-derived CDR1 and CDR2 are SGHNT and YENEEA. CDR3 protein: CASSPGTAYEQYF. The DNA of the CDR3 is TGTGCCAGCAGCCCAGGGACGGCCTACGAGCAGTACTTC.

This clone appeared once. The CDR3 protein is CAWMGGVAGELFF. The CDR3 DNA reads TGTGCCTGGATGGGAGGGGTGGCCGGGGAGCTGTTTTTT. The chain employs TRBV30 and TRBJ2-2, with 7 bases matching TRBD2. After removal of 4 bases from V and 6 bases from J, the junction contained 5 bases not matched to a gene. The V gene's germline CDR1 is GTSNPN and CDR2 SVGIG (reference sequence). The CDR3 spans 13 residues.

This chain links TRBV5-4 with TRBJ2-3; D might be TRBD2 (6 bases). V lost 0 bases, J lost 6 bases, and 14 bases lay in between. Germline V gives CDR1 SGHNT, CDR2 YYREEE (reference sequence). The CDR3 is made up of 15 amino acids. CDR3 nucleotide sequence: TGTGCCAGCAGCTTGGCCAAGGGCGGGGCGGATACGCAGTATTTT. Amino acids: CASSLAKGGADTQYF.

The chain combines TRBV7-3 with TRBJ2-5; perhaps D is TRBD1 or TRBD2 (5 bases each). This CDR3 has 17 residues. With 0 bases removed from V and 5 bases from J, the gap between germline ends came to 19 bases. Germline-derived CDR1 and CDR2 are SGHTA and FQGTGA. The CDR3 coding sequence is TGTGCCAGCAGCTTAACTTACGGGGCGGCCCTTGGGGAGACCCAGTACTTC. Its translation is CASSLTYGAALGETQYF.

The gene calls are TRBV7-3 and TRBJ1-2, with a possible D match to TRBD1 (5 bases). Between the trimmed V and J ends, which lost 7 bases and 5 bases, there was a span of 26 bases. This CDR3 region has 17 residues. Germline V gene data show CDR1 as SGHTA and CDR2 as FQGTGA. The CDR3 reads CASMPGRGRCACYGYTF. The CDR3, as DNA: TGTGCCAGCATGCCCGGGCGGGGCCGGTGTGCTTGTTATGGCTACACCTTC.

V is TRBV14 and J is TRBJ2-5; D ambiguous. The length of the CDR3 is 13 residues. CDR1 is SGHDN, CDR2 FVKESK, per germline. The V end was cut by 2 bases, the J end by 5 bases, with 9 bases between. CDR3 amino acids: CASSQIRKETQYF. For the CDR3, the DNA is TGTGCCAGCAGCCAAATACGAAAGGAGACCCAGTACTTC.

The rearrangement joins TRBV2 to TRBJ2-1; possible D gene TRBD2, 6 bases. The V and J ends lost 6 bases and 0 bases respectively, with 9 bases between them. CDR1 and CDR2 (germline): SNHLY, FYNNEI. CDR3 length: 14 amino acids. DNA of the CDR3: TGTGCCAGCAGGGAGCGGGTCTCCTACAATGAGCAGTTCTTC. Its translation: CASRERVSYNEQFF.

The chain recombines TRBV14 with TRBJ2-1; D call uncertain. The germline gives CDR1 SGHDN, CDR2 FVKESK. V lost 3 bases, J lost 11 bases, and 11 bases lay in between. The CDR3 is 12 residues long. The CDR3 DNA reads TGTGCCAGCAGCCAGCGCAACTTCCAGCAGTTCTTC. It is translated as CASSQRNFQQFF. Supplemented by reference TRBV14 and TRBJ2-1, the full variable domain reads EAGVTQFPSHSVIEKGQTVTLRCDPISGHDNLYWYRRVMGKEIKFLLHFVKESKQDESGMPNNRFLAERTGGTYSTLKVQPAELEDSGVYFCASSQRNFQQFFGPGTRLTVL.

For the CDR3, the DNA is TGCGCCAGCAGCATGCAGGGTTTCTACGAGCAGTACTTC. This sequence encodes CASSMQGFYEQYF. This chain connects TRBV5-1 to TRBJ2-7; D might be TRBD1 (5 bases). Germline CDR1 and CDR2: SGHRS and YFSETQ. The CDR3 is 13 amino acids. Trimming removed 4 bases at V and 3 bases at J, with 11 bases between.

V is TRBV19 and J is TRBJ1-2, with D possibly being TRBD1 (6 bases). The CDR3 runs 15 residues. The V end lost 4 bases, the J end lost 8 bases, and 20 bases lay between the germline ends. From germline, CDR1 is LNHDA and CDR2 SQIVND (reference sequence). CDR3 bases: TGTGCCAGTAGTACACGAGGGGGTGAAGGTGGCGGCTACACCTTC. Its protein product is CASSTRGGEGGGYTF.

This sequence joins TRBV6-5 and TRBJ1-1; D not certain. Trimming removed 8 bases at V and 0 bases at J, with 10 bases between. The length of the CDR3 is 13 residues. The germline V gene encodes CDR1 MNHEY and CDR2 SVGAGI. CDR3 nucleotide sequence: TGTGCCAGCTTTCGGAACATGAACACTGAAGCTTTCTTT. Protein sequence: CASFRNMNTEAFF.

The V and J genes are TRBV7-9 and TRBJ1-6; D is possibly TRBD1 (6 bases). The V end was cut by 1 base, the J end by 10 bases, with 8 bases between. Germline loops: CDR1 SEHNR, CDR2 FQNEAQ (reference sequence). The CDR3 runs 13 residues. CDR3 DNA: TGTGCCAGCAGCTTAGAGGGGGGCTCACCCCTCCACTTT. Amino acids: CASSLEGGSPLHF.

The CDR3: CASSLQGWETEAFF. CDR3 sequence (DNA): TGTGCCAGCAGCTTGCAGGGCTGGGAAACTGAAGCTTTCTTT. The rearrangement joins TRBV5-4 to TRBJ1-1; D is possibly TRBD1 (5 bases). Germline assignment: CDR1 SGHNT and CDR2 YYREEE (reference sequence). Trimming left V 1 base short and J 5 bases short, with 12 bases between. The CDR3 runs to 14 residues. The full variable domain, its missing parts supplied by reference TRBV5-4 and TRBJ1-1, is ETGVTQSPTHLIKTRGQQVTLRCSSQSGHNTVSWYQQALGQGPQFIFQYYREEENGRGNFPPRFSGLQFPNYSSELNVNALELDDSALYLCASSLQGWETEAFFGQGTRLTVV.